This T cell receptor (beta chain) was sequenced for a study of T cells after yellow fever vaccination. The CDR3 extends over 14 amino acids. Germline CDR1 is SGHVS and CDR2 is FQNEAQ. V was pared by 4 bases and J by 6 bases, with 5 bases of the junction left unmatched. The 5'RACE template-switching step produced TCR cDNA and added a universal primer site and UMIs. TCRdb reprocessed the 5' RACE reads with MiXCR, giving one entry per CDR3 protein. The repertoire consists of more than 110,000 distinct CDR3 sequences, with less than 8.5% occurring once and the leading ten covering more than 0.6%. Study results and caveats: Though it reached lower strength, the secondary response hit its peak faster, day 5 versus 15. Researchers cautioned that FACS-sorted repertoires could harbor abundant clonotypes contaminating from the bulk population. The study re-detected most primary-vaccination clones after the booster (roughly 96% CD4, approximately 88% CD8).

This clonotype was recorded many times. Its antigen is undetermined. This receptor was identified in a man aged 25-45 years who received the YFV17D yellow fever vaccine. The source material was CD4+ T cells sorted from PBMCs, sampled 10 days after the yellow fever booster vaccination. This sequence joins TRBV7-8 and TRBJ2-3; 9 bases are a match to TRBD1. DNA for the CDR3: TGTGCCAGCAGCTACAGGGGGCGCGAGGATACGCAGTATTTT. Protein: CASSYRGREDTQYF.